Listed below are T cell receptor beta chains from one sample, sequenced in a study of human T cells and chemical hapten exposure. Each CDR3 protein gets one entry after TCRdb re-called the RACE reads with MiXCR. The table has roughly 72,000 distinct CDR3 sequences, under 13% seen once. This specimen consisted of whole blood, obtained in connection with sensitization to the hapten diphenylcyclopropenone (DPC). These receptors all stem from a woman between 45 and 60 years old with alopecia areata. Some clones in this sample may be carry-over from other donors' samples. Both conserved end residues are part of each CDR3. D genes are given only for firm matches. Size is stated for part of the rows, as once, few or many counts, or as a class when the clone is expanded.

size: few
V: TRBV5-1
D: .
J: TRBJ2-3
DNA: TGCGCCAGCAGCTTGGGGGACACCACAGATACGCAGTATTTT
CDR3: CASSLGDTTDTQYF

size: .
V: TRBV9
D: TRBD2
J: TRBJ2-1
DNA: TGTGCCAGCAGCTTTCTAGCGGGTTCCTCCTACAATGAGCAGTTCTTC
CDR3: CASSFLAGSSYNEQFF

size: many
V: TRBV18
D: .
J: TRBJ1-1
DNA: TGTGCCAGCTCACCGGGGTTGAACACTGAAGCTTTCTTT
CDR3: CASSPGLNTEAFF

size: many
V: TRBV19
D: .
J: TRBJ1-4
DNA: TGTGCCAGTAATCCTACAACTAATGAAAAACTGTTTTTT
CDR3: CASNPTTNEKLFF

size: few
V: TRBV6-1
D: TRBD1
J: TRBJ2-3
DNA: TGTGCCAGCAGGCCAACCGGGACAGGGAAGCGAGATACGCAGTATTTT
CDR3: CASRPTGTGKRDTQYF

size: .
V: TRBV29-1
D: .
J: TRBJ2-5
DNA: TGCAGCGCCCCGACTAAAGGACAGAAAGAGACCCAGTACTTC
CDR3: CSAPTKGQKETQYF

size: few
V: TRBV27
D: .
J: TRBJ1-4
DNA: TGTGCCAGCAGTCCGTATCCTGGGGACACTCAGCCGACTAGTGAAAAACTGTTTTTT
CDR3: CASSPYPGDTQPTSEKLFF

size: few
V: TRBV5-7
D: .
J: TRBJ1-6
DNA: TGTGTCAGCATGGTGCAGGCCGGGGCACCCCTCCACTTT
CDR3: CVSMVQAGAPLHF

size: many
V: TRBV6-1
D: .
J: TRBJ1-1
DNA: TGTGCCAGCAGTGTCGGGCCGATGAACACTGAAGCTTTCTTT
CDR3: CASSVGPMNTEAFF

size: few
V: TRBV7-7
D: TRBD1
J: TRBJ2-1
DNA: TGTGCTAGCAGCGTAGACAGGGCAGCTGAGCAGTTCTTC
CDR3: CASSVDRAAEQFF

size: few
V: TRBV28
D: .
J: TRBJ2-7
DNA: TGTGCCAGCACGGGTAGCCCCTCCTACGAGCAGTACTTC
CDR3: CASTGSPSYEQYF

size: .
V: TRBV9
D: .
J: TRBJ1-1
DNA: TGTGCCAGCAGCGGTGGACACAAGAGGACTGAAGCTTTCTTT
CDR3: CASSGGHKRTEAFF

size: many
V: TRBV24-1
D: TRBD1
J: TRBJ2-1
DNA: TGTGCCACCAGTGATCCGGACAGGGGACTCGACAATGAGCAGTTCTTC
CDR3: CATSDPDRGLDNEQFF

size: .
V: TRBV7-2
D: .
J: TRBJ1-5
DNA: TGTGCCAGCAGCACCGGAGCAGGGTCGAACAATCAGCCCCAGCATTTT
CDR3: CASSTGAGSNNQPQHF

size: few
V: TRBV6-1
D: TRBD2
J: TRBJ2-7
DNA: TGTGCCAGCAGGGGACTAGCGGGAGTCAACGAGCAGTACTTC
CDR3: CASRGLAGVNEQYF

size: many
V: TRBV29-1
D: TRBD1
J: TRBJ1-1
DNA: TGCAGCGCGGGGGACAGGATGAACACTGAAGCTTTCTTT
CDR3: CSAGDRMNTEAFF

size: .
V: TRBV7-8
D: .
J: TRBJ2-3
DNA: TGTGCCAGCAGCCCCGGGACGAATACGCAGTATTTT
CDR3: CASSPGTNTQYF

size: .
V: TRBV11-3
D: .
J: TRBJ2-1
DNA: TGTGCCAGCAGCTTAGAGCAGGGACCCTACAATGAGCAGTTCTTC
CDR3: CASSLEQGPYNEQFF

size: .
V: TRBV20-1
D: .
J: TRBJ2-1
DNA: TGCAGTGCTAGAGATCAGGCTAGCACCTATTGGGATGAGCAGTTCTTC
CDR3: CSARDQASTYWDEQFF

size: few
V: TRBV5-4
D: TRBD2
J: TRBJ2-3
DNA: TGTGCCAGCAGCTTGGGTGGGACTAGTCCAGATACGCAGTATTTT
CDR3: CASSLGGTSPDTQYF

size: many
V: TRBV10-3
D: .
J: TRBJ2-5
DNA: TGTGCCATCAGTTCCCAGGGTGGGCTGGAGGAGACCCAGTACTTC
CDR3: CAISSQGGLEETQYF

size: .
V: TRBV7-2
D: .
J: TRBJ2-3
DNA: TGTGCCAGCAGCCCGAGGCAGGGGGGTAGCACAGATACGCAGTATTTT
CDR3: CASSPRQGGSTDTQYF

size: many
V: TRBV29-1
D: .
J: TRBJ1-6
DNA: TGCAGCGTTGAAGGGACCTCGGGGCCCTTAATCCTCAATTCACCCCTCCACTTT
CDR3: CSVEGTSGPLILNSPLHF

size: many
V: TRBV4-2
D: TRBD1
J: TRBJ1-5
DNA: TGTGCCAGCAGCCCGACAGGGGTCGGCAATCAGCCCCAGCATTTT
CDR3: CASSPTGVGNQPQHF

size: .
V: TRBV20-1
D: .
J: TRBJ2-7
DNA: TGCAGTGCTGGTTCGCCCACAGGGTCCTACGAGCAGTACTTC
CDR3: CSAGSPTGSYEQYF

size: few
V: TRBV6-5
D: .
J: TRBJ1-4
DNA: TGTGCCAGCAGCAAGGCTCTGGGTGAAAAACTGTTTTTT
CDR3: CASSKALGEKLFF

size: many
V: TRBV18
D: TRBD1
J: TRBJ1-3
DNA: TGTGCCAGCTCACCACCGAGACAGGGTCGTTCCTACTCTGGAAACACCATATATTTT
CDR3: CASSPPRQGRSYSGNTIYF

size: .
V: TRBV5-5
D: .
J: TRBJ1-1
DNA: TGTGCCAGCAGATGGGAGAACACTGAAGCTTTCTTT
CDR3: CASRWENTEAFF

size: .
V: TRBV6-2/TRBV6-3
D: .
J: TRBJ1-1
DNA: TGTGCCAGCAGTTACGAGTTCAAGAACACTGAAGCTTTCTTT
CDR3: CASSYEFKNTEAFF

size: few
V: TRBV25-1
D: TRBD2
J: TRBJ2-1
DNA: TGTGCCAGCAGTGATGGGACCGGACTAGCGGGAGGAGGGGGTGAGCAGTTCTTC
CDR3: CASSDGTGLAGGGGEQFF

size: few
V: TRBV29-1
D: TRBD2
J: TRBJ2-3
DNA: TGCAGCGTTGCGGGAGGGCCGGTCACAGATACGCAGTATTTT
CDR3: CSVAGGPVTDTQYF

size: .
V: TRBV24-1
D: TRBD2
J: TRBJ2-3
DNA: TGTGCCACCAGTACAAGCGGGAGGGCCGGGGATACGCAGTATTTT
CDR3: CATSTSGRAGDTQYF

size: .
V: TRBV6-6
D: .
J: TRBJ2-7
DNA: TGTGCCAGCAGTAGCCCCGGGACACTTACCTACGAGCAGTACTTC
CDR3: CASSSPGTLTYEQYF

size: .
V: TRBV11-2
D: .
J: TRBJ1-6
DNA: TGTGCCAGCAGCTCCCAGTGGCCTAGCTCCTATAATTCACCCCTCCACTTT
CDR3: CASSSQWPSSYNSPLHF

size: .
V: TRBV29-1
D: TRBD1
J: TRBJ2-1
DNA: TGCAGCGCCACGGACAGGGAATACAATGAGCAGTTCTTC
CDR3: CSATDREYNEQFF

size: few
V: TRBV11-2
D: .
J: TRBJ2-5
DNA: TGTGCCAGCAGCTCGGGACCGAATCCGGTAGAGACCCAGTACTTC
CDR3: CASSSGPNPVETQYF

size: .
V: TRBV6-5
D: .
J: TRBJ2-4
DNA: TGTGCCAGCATCCTCAGCCCTGGAATTGTAGCCAAAAACATTCAGTACTTC
CDR3: CASILSPGIVAKNIQYF

size: .
V: TRBV7-2
D: .
J: TRBJ1-4
DNA: TGTGCCAGCAGCCTACAGGGATCAGTTACTAATGAAAAACTGTTTTTT
CDR3: CASSLQGSVTNEKLFF

size: few
V: TRBV6-2/TRBV6-3
D: .
J: TRBJ1-2
DNA: TGTGCCAGCAGTTACTCGACCCCTTCTCTCGGCACCTTC
CDR3: CASSYSTPSLGTF

size: .
V: TRBV20-1
D: .
J: TRBJ2-3
DNA: TGCAGTGCTCCCGAGCCTCCGACAGATACGCAGTATTTT
CDR3: CSAPEPPTDTQYF

size: .
V: TRBV27
D: TRBD1
J: TRBJ2-1
DNA: TGTGCCAGCAGTTCCCCGGGACAGGCTACACTCCGCTACAATGAGCAGTTCTTC
CDR3: CASSSPGQATLRYNEQFF

size: few
V: TRBV10-3
D: .
J: TRBJ1-5
DNA: TGTGCCATCGGCGGTGATAATCAGCCCCAGCATTTT
CDR3: CAIGGDNQPQHF

size: .
V: TRBV20-1
D: .
J: TRBJ1-2
DNA: TGCAGTGCTATAGGAGATAGGGGGAACTATGGCTACACCTTC
CDR3: CSAIGDRGNYGYTF

size: many
V: TRBV11-2
D: .
J: TRBJ2-2
DNA: TGTGCCAGCAGCTCGCAGTTCGGGAACACCGGGGAGCTGTTTTTT
CDR3: CASSSQFGNTGELFF

size: once
V: TRBV28
D: TRBD1
J: TRBJ2-4
DNA: TGTGCCAGCAGTATACGACAGGGAAACATTCAGTACTTC
CDR3: CASSIRQGNIQYF

size: few
V: TRBV11-3
D: .
J: TRBJ2-7
DNA: TGTGCCAGCAGCTTACGAGCAGGCGCTGGGGACGAGCAGTACTTC
CDR3: CASSLRAGAGDEQYF

size: few
V: TRBV11-2
D: .
J: TRBJ2-3
DNA: TGTGCCAGCGGTCCCCCGTGGGGGGGGCCCGTGAGGACAGATACGCAGTATTTT
CDR3: CASGPPWGGPVRTDTQYF

size: many
V: TRBV3-1
D: TRBD2
J: TRBJ2-3
DNA: TGTGCCAGCAGCAGGACTAGCGGTACAGATACGCAGTATTTT
CDR3: CASSRTSGTDTQYF

size: .
V: TRBV12-3/TRBV12-4
D: TRBD1
J: TRBJ1-1
DNA: TGTGCCAGCGGCCACAGGGGAGGGACTGAAGCTTTCTTT
CDR3: CASGHRGGTEAFF

size: few
V: TRBV6-2/TRBV6-3
D: TRBD1
J: TRBJ2-7
DNA: TGTGCCAGCAGTGACGGGGACAGCCACTCCTACGAGCAGTACTTC
CDR3: CASSDGDSHSYEQYF

size: many
V: TRBV5-1
D: .
J: TRBJ1-1
DNA: TGCGCCAGCAGCTTGGACGGGCCGAACACTGAAGCTTTCTTT
CDR3: CASSLDGPNTEAFF

size: .
V: TRBV11-3
D: .
J: TRBJ1-1
DNA: TGTGCCAGCAGCTTAGATGGTGGCAGCACTGAAGCTTTCTTT
CDR3: CASSLDGGSTEAFF

size: .
V: TRBV2
D: TRBD2
J: TRBJ2-3
DNA: TGTGCCAGCACTCTACGACTAGCGGGACCCGATACGCAGTATTTT
CDR3: CASTLRLAGPDTQYF

size: many
V: TRBV5-1
D: TRBD2
J: TRBJ2-5
DNA: TGCGCCAGCAGCTTGGGGGCTAGCGGACAAGAGACCCAGTACTTC
CDR3: CASSLGASGQETQYF

size: .
V: TRBV30
D: TRBD1
J: TRBJ1-4
DNA: TGTGCCTGGGCCCGACAGGGCGCTAATGAAAAACTGTTTTTT
CDR3: CAWARQGANEKLFF

size: .
V: TRBV20-1
D: .
J: TRBJ2-5
DNA: TGCAGTGCTAGAGAGTTACCTGGGGAGCTAGCGCCTTACCAAGAGACCCAGTACTTC
CDR3: CSARELPGELAPYQETQYF

size: few
V: TRBV29-1
D: .
J: TRBJ2-7
DNA: TGCAGCGTCCCATGGCGGGGATCGTCCTACGAGCAGTACTTC
CDR3: CSVPWRGSSYEQYF